This TCR beta chain comes out of a study of OX40 agonist ivuxolimab in advanced cancers. Looking at the study overall: Patients assigned to dose escalation were diagnosed with hepatocellular carcinoma, melanoma, renal cell or head and neck cancer. Two cutaneous melanoma patients and one hepatocellular carcinoma patient, three in all, had partial responses.

Peripheral blood came from all dose cohorts at three timepoints. Here immunoSEQ multiplex PCR was the method, and the copy in TCRdb shows in-frame clones only, minus some. The repertoire holds around 60,000 clones, with 75% to 90% as singletons. CDR1 and CDR2 (germline): SGHNT, YENEEA. The CDR3 is made up of 16 amino acids. J lost 6 bases, V lost 5 bases, and 11 bases had no gene match. The material sequenced was CD4+ or CD8+ T cells sorted from blood, taken in a trial of the OX40 agonist ivuxolimab. The source is an adult with an advanced solid tumor such as melanoma, head and neck, liver or kidney cancer. V is TRBV11-3 and J is TRBJ2-1, with TRBD2 identical over 9 bases. The CDR3 sequence: CASSPNAAGGLNEQFF. The CDR3, as DNA: TGTGCCAGCAGCCCAAACGCGGCGGGGGGGCTCAATGAGCAGTTCTTC.